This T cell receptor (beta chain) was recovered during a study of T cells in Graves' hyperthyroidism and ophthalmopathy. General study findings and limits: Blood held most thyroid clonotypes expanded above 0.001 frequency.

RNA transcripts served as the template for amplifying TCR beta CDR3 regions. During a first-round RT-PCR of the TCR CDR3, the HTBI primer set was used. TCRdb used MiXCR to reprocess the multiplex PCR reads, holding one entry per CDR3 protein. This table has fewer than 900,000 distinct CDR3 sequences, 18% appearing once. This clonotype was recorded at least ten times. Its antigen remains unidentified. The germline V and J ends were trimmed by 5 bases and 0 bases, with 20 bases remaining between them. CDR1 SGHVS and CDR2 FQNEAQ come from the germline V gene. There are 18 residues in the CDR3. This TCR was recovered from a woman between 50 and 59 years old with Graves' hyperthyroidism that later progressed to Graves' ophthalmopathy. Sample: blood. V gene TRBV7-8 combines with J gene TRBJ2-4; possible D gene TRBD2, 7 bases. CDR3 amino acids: CASSPLSIGGPAKNIQYF. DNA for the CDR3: TGTGCCAGCAGCCCCCTTTCTATCGGGGGGCCAGCCAAAAACATTCAGTACTTC.